This TCR beta chain was recorded in a study of shared clonotypes between healthy human individuals. Trimming removed 5 bases from V and 5 bases from J; junction bases left unmatched: 2. The germline V gene encodes CDR1 LNHDA and CDR2 SQIVND (reference sequence). The CDR3 consists of 13 residues. Method: immunoSEQ multiplex PCR; TCRdb's copy keeps in-frame clones and lacks some. The sample contains 400,000 to 500,000 clones, 76% of which appear only once. V gene TRBV19 combines with J gene TRBJ2-7; TRBD1 aligns across 11 bases. The specimen sequenced was PBMCs. This TCR derives from a middle-aged woman in good health. Some clones in this sample may be carry-over from other donors' samples. The CDR3 bases are TGTGCCAGTAGTTCGGGACAGGGGGACGAGCAGTACTTC. Translated: CASSSGQGDEQYF.